These 4 T cell receptor beta chains were all obtained from the same sample, sequenced in a study of control samples from healthy donors and cancer patients. Here immunoSEQ multiplex PCR was the method, and the copy in TCRdb shows in-frame clones only, minus some. The table includes 40,000 to 50,000 clones, less than 85% detected once. Sequencing was done on a sample of blood. Every receptor here comes from a man aged 60 to 69 in good health.

The chain employs TRBV11-2 and TRBJ2-5, with 7 bases lining up with TRBD1. The germline V gene has CDR1 SGHAT and CDR2 FQNNGV. With V trimmed by 1 base and J by 5 bases, 4 bases remained unmatched. This CDR3 is 14 amino acids long. CDR3 region: CASSLGQGRETQYF. The CDR3 nucleotides are TGTGCCAGCAGCTTAGGACAGGGCCGGGAGACCCAGTACTTC.

This chain connects TRBV18 to TRBJ1-4; D is unresolved. Germline CDR1 reads KGHSH; CDR2 reads LQKENI. CDR3 length: 13 residues. Trimming took off 1 base at V and 8 bases at J, with 8 bases between the two ends. CDR3 sequence reads: CASSPQKGEKLFF. CDR3 nucleotide sequence: TGTGCCAGCTCACCACAGAAGGGCGAAAAACTGTTTTTT.

The chain employs TRBV24-1 and TRBJ1-5, with 10 bases that match TRBD1. Germline-derived CDR1 and CDR2 are KGHDR and SFDVKD. CDR3 size: 15 residues. V gave up 4 bases and J gave up 3 bases; unmatched junction bases: 2. The chain's CDR3 is CATSETGGPNQPQHF. The DNA for the CDR3 is TGTGCCACCAGTGAGACAGGGGGCCCCAATCAGCCCCAGCATTTT.

This clone was seen a few times. The chain links TRBV2 to TRBJ1-5; a possible D gene is TRBD1 (5 bases). This CDR3 has 13 residues. The V gene's germline CDR1 is SNHLY and CDR2 FYNNEI. Trimming removed 4 bases from V and 6 bases from J, with 10 bases in between. The CDR3 DNA follows: TGTGCCAGCAGTGTAGGGGAAGGTCAGCCCCAGCATTTT. It specifies CASSVGEGQPQHF.